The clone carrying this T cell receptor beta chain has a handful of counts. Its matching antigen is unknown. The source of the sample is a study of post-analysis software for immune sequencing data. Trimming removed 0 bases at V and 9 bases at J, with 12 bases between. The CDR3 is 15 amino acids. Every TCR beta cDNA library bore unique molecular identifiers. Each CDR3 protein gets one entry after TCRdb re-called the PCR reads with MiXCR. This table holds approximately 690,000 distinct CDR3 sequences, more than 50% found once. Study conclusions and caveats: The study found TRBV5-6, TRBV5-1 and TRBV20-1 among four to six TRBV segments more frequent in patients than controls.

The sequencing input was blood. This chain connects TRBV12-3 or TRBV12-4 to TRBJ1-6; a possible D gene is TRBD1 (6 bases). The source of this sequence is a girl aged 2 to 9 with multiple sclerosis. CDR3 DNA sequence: TGTGCCAGCAGTTTAGCGGGTACAGGGCGTTCACCCCTCCACTTT. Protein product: CASSLAGTGRSPLHF.